A selection of T cell receptor beta chains follows, all from one sample in a study of OX40 agonist ivuxolimab in advanced cancers. Data came from immunoSEQ multiplex PCR; TCRdb stores just in-frame clones and leaves some out. The sample gives 85,000 to 95,000 clones, 75% to 95% of which show up once; around 2.5% is in the top ten. The specimen comprised CD4+ or CD8+ T cells sorted from blood, sampled in a trial of the OX40 agonist ivuxolimab. The origin of the receptors is an adult with an advanced solid tumor such as melanoma, head and neck, liver or kidney cancer. Each CDR3 is given with its conserved first and last residue. D genes are given only for firm matches. Size is omitted from some rows. Given values are once, few, many or a class for expanded clones.

v_call: TRBV6-5; clone_size: -; j_call: TRBJ2-7; d_call: -; cdr3_aa: CASSYSGTAPYEQYF; cdr3_nt: TGTGCCAGCAGTTACTCGGGGACGGCTCCCTACGAGCAGTACTTC
v_call: TRBV25-1; clone_size: -; j_call: TRBJ1-1; d_call: -; cdr3_aa: CASTYTGNTEAFF; cdr3_nt: TGTGCCAGCACTTATACAGGGAACACTGAAGCTTTCTTT
v_call: TRBV4-1; clone_size: -; j_call: TRBJ2-1; d_call: -; cdr3_aa: CASSQDPVMNEQFF; cdr3_nt: TGCGCCAGCAGCCAAGATCCCGTTATGAATGAGCAGTTCTTC
v_call: TRBV19; clone_size: -; j_call: TRBJ1-4; d_call: -; cdr3_aa: CASSIGFGGAEEKLFF; cdr3_nt: TGTGCCAGTAGTATAGGGTTTGGGGGCGCAGAAGAAAAACTGTTTTTT
v_call: TRBV6-5; clone_size: once; j_call: TRBJ2-3; d_call: -; cdr3_aa: CASSRGGTQYF; cdr3_nt: TGTGCCAGCAGTCGGGGAGGTACGCAGTATTTT
v_call: TRBV10-3; clone_size: -; j_call: TRBJ2-1; d_call: TRBD2; cdr3_aa: CAISEAGGPNEQFF; cdr3_nt: TGTGCCATCAGTGAAGCGGGAGGGCCCAATGAGCAGTTCTTC
v_call: TRBV7-3; clone_size: -; j_call: TRBJ2-3; d_call: TRBD2; cdr3_aa: CASSSGLAGGDTQYF; cdr3_nt: TGTGCCAGCAGCTCGGGACTAGCGGGAGGAGATACGCAGTATTTT
v_call: TRBV7-9; clone_size: once; j_call: TRBJ2-1; d_call: TRBD1; cdr3_aa: CASSLNRGGYNEQFF; cdr3_nt: TGTGCCAGCAGCCTCAACAGGGGTGGCTACAATGAGCAGTTCTTC
v_call: TRBV28; clone_size: -; j_call: TRBJ1-1; d_call: TRBD1; cdr3_aa: CASSSPSGTGGRAFF; cdr3_nt: TGTGCCAGCAGTTCCCCCTCCGGGACAGGGGGTAGAGCTTTCTTT
v_call: TRBV11-2; clone_size: -; j_call: TRBJ2-7; d_call: TRBD2; cdr3_aa: CASSLRTSSNEQYF; cdr3_nt: TGTGCCAGCAGCTTAAGGACTAGCTCTAACGAGCAGTACTTC
v_call: TRBV4-2; clone_size: few; j_call: TRBJ2-7; d_call: -; cdr3_aa: CASSQDWAGSFNEQYF; cdr3_nt: TGTGCCAGCAGCCAAGATTGGGCGGGATCTTTCAACGAGCAGTACTTC
v_call: TRBV6-5; clone_size: -; j_call: TRBJ1-2; d_call: -; cdr3_aa: CASSLVSGVGGYTF; cdr3_nt: TGTGCCAGCAGCCTCGTCTCGGGGGTCGGCGGCTACACCTTC
v_call: TRBV9; clone_size: -; j_call: TRBJ1-4; d_call: -; cdr3_aa: CASSPSRASATNEKLFF; cdr3_nt: TGTGCCAGCAGCCCAAGCAGGGCCTCCGCAACTAATGAAAAACTGTTTTTT
v_call: TRBV9; clone_size: -; j_call: TRBJ2-1; d_call: TRBD2; cdr3_aa: CASSLLAGGPGDEQFF; cdr3_nt: TGTGCCAGCAGCCTACTAGCGGGAGGGCCAGGTGATGAGCAGTTCTTC
v_call: TRBV5-8; clone_size: -; j_call: TRBJ2-2; d_call: -; cdr3_aa: CASSLYANTGELFF; cdr3_nt: TGTGCCAGCAGCTTGTATGCGAACACCGGGGAGCTGTTTTTT
v_call: TRBV2; clone_size: -; j_call: TRBJ2-3; d_call: -; cdr3_aa: CASRPDGTDTQYF; cdr3_nt: TGTGCCAGCAGGCCTGACGGCACAGATACGCAGTATTTT
v_call: TRBV5-4; clone_size: few; j_call: TRBJ1-1; d_call: -; cdr3_aa: CASSFASTEAFF; cdr3_nt: TGTGCCAGCAGTTTTGCTAGTACTGAAGCTTTCTTT
v_call: TRBV7-9; clone_size: -; j_call: TRBJ2-3; d_call: TRBD2; cdr3_aa: CASSSLAGLTDTQYF; cdr3_nt: TGTGCCAGCAGCTCACTAGCGGGACTCACAGATACGCAGTATTTT
v_call: TRBV6-5; clone_size: -; j_call: TRBJ1-5; d_call: -; cdr3_aa: CASSYSVSKPNQPQHF; cdr3_nt: TGTGCCAGCAGTTACTCGGTCAGCAAGCCCAATCAGCCCCAGCATTTT
v_call: TRBV2; clone_size: -; j_call: TRBJ1-3; d_call: -; cdr3_aa: CASSVEIAGNTIYF; cdr3_nt: TGTGCCAGCAGTGTGGAAATCGCTGGAAACACCATATATTTT
v_call: TRBV28; clone_size: few; j_call: TRBJ2-4; d_call: TRBD2; cdr3_aa: CASSSGGRKNIQYF; cdr3_nt: TGTGCCAGCAGTTCGGGGGGGCGGAAAAACATTCAGTACTTC
v_call: TRBV19; clone_size: once; j_call: TRBJ2-2; d_call: -; cdr3_aa: CASRTLGNTGELFF; cdr3_nt: TGTGCCAGTAGAACCCTGGGGAACACCGGGGAGCTGTTTTTT
v_call: TRBV5-1; clone_size: -; j_call: TRBJ1-5; d_call: -; cdr3_aa: CASSLGLGKQPQHF; cdr3_nt: TGCGCCAGCAGCTTGGGGTTAGGGAAACAGCCCCAGCATTTT
v_call: TRBV11-3; clone_size: few; j_call: TRBJ2-3; d_call: TRBD2; cdr3_aa: CASSLGTSGTLTDTQYF; cdr3_nt: TGTGCCAGCAGCCTTGGGACTAGCGGGACCCTCACAGATACGCAGTATTTT
v_call: TRBV28; clone_size: few; j_call: TRBJ2-7; d_call: TRBD2; cdr3_aa: CASSLPGRLYEQYF; cdr3_nt: TGTGCCAGCAGTCTCCCCGGGAGGCTCTACGAGCAGTACTTC
v_call: TRBV11-3; clone_size: -; j_call: TRBJ2-1; d_call: -; cdr3_aa: CASSTKRVSFSYNEQFF; cdr3_nt: TGTGCCAGCAGCACGAAACGTGTCAGCTTCTCCTACAATGAGCAGTTCTTC
v_call: TRBV5-1; clone_size: -; j_call: TRBJ2-7; d_call: -; cdr3_aa: CASSGRGRAYEQYF; cdr3_nt: TGCGCCAGCAGCGGCAGAGGCCGGGCCTACGAGCAGTACTTC
v_call: TRBV19; clone_size: -; j_call: TRBJ2-7; d_call: TRBD1; cdr3_aa: CASSTPGQHYEQYF; cdr3_nt: TGTGCCAGTAGTACTCCGGGACAGCATTACGAGCAGTACTTC
v_call: TRBV4-3; clone_size: few; j_call: TRBJ1-2; d_call: -; cdr3_aa: CASSQFPSGTGYGYTF; cdr3_nt: TGCGCCAGCAGCCAGTTTCCCTCCGGGACCGGCTATGGCTACACCTTC
v_call: TRBV19; clone_size: -; j_call: TRBJ2-6; d_call: -; cdr3_aa: CASSLGSGQHGANVLTF; cdr3_nt: TGTGCCAGTAGTCTAGGATCAGGGCAACACGGGGCCAACGTCCTGACTTTC
v_call: TRBV19; clone_size: once; j_call: TRBJ1-1; d_call: -; cdr3_aa: CASRFSESMNTEAFF; cdr3_nt: TGTGCCAGTAGATTTTCAGAGAGCATGAACACTGAAGCTTTCTTT
v_call: TRBV6-5; clone_size: -; j_call: TRBJ1-1; d_call: -; cdr3_aa: CASSTLRGTEAFF; cdr3_nt: TGTGCCAGCAGCACTCTCCGGGGCACTGAAGCTTTCTTT
v_call: TRBV21-1; clone_size: -; j_call: TRBJ1-1; d_call: -; cdr3_aa: CASSKARGPIGKGTEAFF; cdr3_nt: TGTGCCAGCAGCAAAGCAAGGGGGCCAATCGGTAAGGGAACTGAAGCTTTCTTT
v_call: TRBV4-2; clone_size: -; j_call: TRBJ2-1; d_call: -; cdr3_aa: CASSQALTNEQFF; cdr3_nt: TGTGCCAGCAGCCAAGCCCTGACCAATGAGCAGTTCTTC
v_call: TRBV28; clone_size: -; j_call: TRBJ1-5; d_call: -; cdr3_aa: CASLLRQGNNQPQHF; cdr3_nt: TGTGCCAGTCTCCTGCGGCAGGGGAACAATCAGCCCCAGCATTTT
v_call: TRBV28; clone_size: -; j_call: TRBJ2-1; d_call: -; cdr3_aa: CASSSALGRNNEQFF; cdr3_nt: TGTGCCAGCAGTTCCGCCCTCGGACGGAACAATGAGCAGTTCTTC
v_call: TRBV19; clone_size: -; j_call: TRBJ2-4; d_call: -; cdr3_aa: CAKVVVGIQYF; cdr3_nt: TGTGCCAAAGTCGTAGTGGGCATTCAGTACTTC
v_call: TRBV11-3; clone_size: -; j_call: TRBJ2-1; d_call: TRBD2; cdr3_aa: CASSFLAEAPYNEQFF; cdr3_nt: TGTGCCAGCAGTTTTCTAGCGGAGGCCCCCTACAATGAGCAGTTCTTC
v_call: TRBV27; clone_size: -; j_call: TRBJ2-7; d_call: -; cdr3_aa: CASSLLRTSIYEQYF; cdr3_nt: TGTGCCAGCAGTTTACTACGGACTTCGATCTACGAGCAGTACTTC
v_call: TRBV6-1; clone_size: -; j_call: TRBJ1-4; d_call: TRBD1; cdr3_aa: CASSEVTGRSAKLFF; cdr3_nt: TGTGCCAGCAGTGAAGTGACAGGGAGGAGCGCAAAACTGTTTTTT
v_call: TRBV4-3; clone_size: -; j_call: TRBJ2-7; d_call: TRBD2; cdr3_aa: CARIGHARETREQYF; cdr3_nt: TGCGCCAGGATAGGCCACGCGCGGGAGACGCGGGAGCAGTACTTC
v_call: TRBV6-6; clone_size: -; j_call: TRBJ2-7; d_call: -; cdr3_aa: CASSYGREQYF; cdr3_nt: TGTGCCAGCAGTTACGGGCGGGAGCAGTACTTC
v_call: TRBV5-5; clone_size: -; j_call: TRBJ2-2; d_call: -; cdr3_aa: CASSLAGVYPGELFF; cdr3_nt: TGTGCCAGCAGCTTGGCAGGTGTCTACCCCGGGGAGCTGTTTTTT
v_call: TRBV5-4; clone_size: -; j_call: TRBJ2-5; d_call: -; cdr3_aa: CASSLAVGVATSGETQYF; cdr3_nt: TGTGCCAGCAGCTTGGCCGTGGGAGTTGCCACGAGTGGGGAGACCCAGTACTTC
v_call: TRBV6-1; clone_size: -; j_call: TRBJ2-2; d_call: TRBD2; cdr3_aa: CASSVTGTSRPNTGELFF; cdr3_nt: TGTGCCAGCAGTGTGACCGGGACTAGCAGGCCGAACACCGGGGAGCTGTTTTTT
v_call: TRBV27; clone_size: -; j_call: TRBJ2-7; d_call: -; cdr3_aa: CASSFGVTSYEQYF; cdr3_nt: TGTGCCAGCAGTTTCGGTGTTACTTCCTACGAGCAGTACTTC
v_call: TRBV2; clone_size: -; j_call: TRBJ2-3; d_call: TRBD1; cdr3_aa: CASSERTGTSTDTQYF; cdr3_nt: TGTGCCAGCAGCGAGAGGACAGGCACTAGCACAGATACGCAGTATTTT
v_call: TRBV29-1; clone_size: -; j_call: TRBJ2-7; d_call: -; cdr3_aa: CSVEQGTASEQYF; cdr3_nt: TGCAGCGTTGAGCAGGGAACAGCGTCCGAGCAGTACTTC
v_call: TRBV4-1; clone_size: -; j_call: TRBJ1-5; d_call: -; cdr3_aa: CASSQEGQLSNQPQHF; cdr3_nt: TGCGCCAGCAGCCAAGAGGGACAACTTAGCAATCAGCCCCAGCATTTT
v_call: TRBV5-1; clone_size: -; j_call: TRBJ1-2; d_call: TRBD1; cdr3_aa: CASSSVPGQGIGNYGYTF; cdr3_nt: TGCGCCAGCAGCTCGGTCCCGGGACAGGGAATCGGTAACTATGGCTACACCTTC
v_call: TRBV4-1; clone_size: -; j_call: TRBJ1-5; d_call: -; cdr3_aa: CASSQDGGIGNQPQHF; cdr3_nt: TGCGCCAGCAGCCAAGACGGGGGGATCGGCAATCAGCCCCAGCATTTT
v_call: TRBV5-1; clone_size: -; j_call: TRBJ2-7; d_call: -; cdr3_aa: CASSLERPHGDEQYF; cdr3_nt: TGCGCCAGCAGCTTGGAGCGGCCCCACGGGGACGAGCAGTACTTC
v_call: TRBV4-1; clone_size: -; j_call: TRBJ1-2; d_call: TRBD1; cdr3_aa: CASSQTGTILDRNYGYTF; cdr3_nt: TGCGCCAGCAGCCAAACGGGGACAATTTTGGACAGGAACTATGGCTACACCTTC
v_call: TRBV18; clone_size: -; j_call: TRBJ2-7; d_call: TRBD1; cdr3_aa: CASSRGQVGREQYF; cdr3_nt: TGTGCCAGCTCACGCGGACAGGTCGGTCGCGAGCAGTACTTC
v_call: TRBV10-1; clone_size: -; j_call: TRBJ2-1; d_call: -; cdr3_aa: CASAGSTYNEQFF; cdr3_nt: TGCGCCAGTGCCGGGAGCACCTACAATGAGCAGTTCTTC
v_call: TRBV6-5; clone_size: -; j_call: TRBJ2-1; d_call: -; cdr3_aa: CASSYSYRSSYNEQFF; cdr3_nt: TGTGCCAGCAGTTACAGTTACAGAAGCTCCTACAATGAGCAGTTCTTC
v_call: TRBV25-1; clone_size: -; j_call: TRBJ2-7; d_call: TRBD2; cdr3_aa: CASSAGGGPSYEQYF; cdr3_nt: TGTGCCAGCAGCGCGGGGGGCGGTCCATCCTACGAGCAGTACTTC